This T cell receptor beta chain is drawn from a study of Ad26.COV2.S vaccination and SARS-CoV-2 variants. Across the whole study: Dosing was one shot or two shots 56 days apart. Study-wide findings and caveats: Vaccinees reportedly had broad spike-specific CD8+ and CD4+ T cell responses.

Points on this clone: As yet, its antigen is unknown.

The method was immunoSEQ multiplex PCR; TCRdb's version includes in-frame clones alone and lacks a portion of them. The data show around 450,000 clones, over 75% seen once. Germline V gene data show CDR1 as LNHDA and CDR2 as SQIVND (reference sequence). The V segment lost 1 base and the J segment 8 bases; nucleotides outside the gene matches: 15. The CDR3 covers 17 residues. Treatment here: around 19 received Ad26.COV2.S at low or high dose, single or two shots; roughly five received placebo; per-sample allocation not given. Sampling occurred on day 63 after the first vaccine or placebo injection. This receptor was identified in a person aged 18-65 years who received the Ad26.COV2.S COVID-19 vaccine or a placebo. The sequencing used peripheral blood, collected in a trial of Ad26.COV2.S vaccine versus placebo. This rearrangement joins TRBV19 to TRBJ1-1; 8 nucleotides match TRBD1. The CDR3 here is CASSIALMRTGRQEAFF. The CDR3 DNA is TGTGCCAGTAGTATAGCCCTGATGAGGACAGGGCGACAGGAAGCTTTCTTT.